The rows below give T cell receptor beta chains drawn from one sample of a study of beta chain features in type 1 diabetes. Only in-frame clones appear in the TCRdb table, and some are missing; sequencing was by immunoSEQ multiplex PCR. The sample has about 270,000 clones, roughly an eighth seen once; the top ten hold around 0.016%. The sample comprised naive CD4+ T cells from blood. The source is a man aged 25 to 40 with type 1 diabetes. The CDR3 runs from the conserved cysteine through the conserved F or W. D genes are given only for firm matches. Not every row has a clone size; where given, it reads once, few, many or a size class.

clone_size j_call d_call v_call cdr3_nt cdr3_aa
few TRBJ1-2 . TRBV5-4 TGTGCCAGCAGCCAAGAAACAGGGACCTCACGCTATGGCTACACCTTC CASSQETGTSRYGYTF
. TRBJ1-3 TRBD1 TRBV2 TGTGCCAGCACTGTTACAGGGGGCTCTGGAAACACCATATATTTT CASTVTGGSGNTIYF
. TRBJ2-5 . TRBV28 TGTGCCAGCACCACAAGTAATCAAGAGACCCAGTACTTC CASTTSNQETQYF
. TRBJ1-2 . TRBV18 TGTGCCAGCTCACCATCGACAGGTGGAGGCTACACCTTC CASSPSTGGGYTF
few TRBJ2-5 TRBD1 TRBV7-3 TGTGCCAGCAGCTCCGGACAGGTCGGGGAGACCCAGTACTTC CASSSGQVGETQYF
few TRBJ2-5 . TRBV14 TGTGCCAGCAGCCGGGGCCTAGCGAGAGAAGAGACCCAGTACTTC CASSRGLAREETQYF
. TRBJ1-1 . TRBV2 TGTGCCAGCAAACAGGCCAATGAAGCTTTCTTT CASKQANEAFF
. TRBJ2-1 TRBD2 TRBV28 TGTGCCAGCAGCCGCGGCGGGAGCTCCTACAATGAGCAGTTCTTC CASSRGGSSYNEQFF
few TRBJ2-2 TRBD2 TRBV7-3 TGTGCCAGCAGCTTAACGGCTAGCGGAAACACCGGGGAGCTGTTTTTT CASSLTASGNTGELFF
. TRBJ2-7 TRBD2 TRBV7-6 TGTGCCAGCAGCAGGACTAGCGGAGCCTACGAGCAGTACTTC CASSRTSGAYEQYF
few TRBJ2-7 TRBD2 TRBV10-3 TGTGCCATCAGTGGGACTAGCGGGAAGGACTACTACGAGCAGTACTTC CAISGTSGKDYYEQYF
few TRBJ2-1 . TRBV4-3 TGCGCCAGCAGCCAAGATCCTAACAGGGTGGTGTCTCGTCTGAACCTCAATGAGCAGTTCTTC CASSQDPNRVVSRLNLNEQFF
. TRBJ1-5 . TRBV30 TGTGCCTGGAGTCGACAGAGCAATCAGCCCCAGCATTTT CAWSRQSNQPQHF
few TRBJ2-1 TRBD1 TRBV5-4 TGTGCCAGCAGCTCCGCGGGACAGGGTAATGAGCAGTTCTTC CASSSAGQGNEQFF
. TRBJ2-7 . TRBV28 TGTGCCAGCAGTCTACAGGGTTCCTACGAGCAGTACTTC CASSLQGSYEQYF
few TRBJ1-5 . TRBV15 TGTGCCACCAGGATGAGACAGAGTCCTCAGCCCCAGCATTTT CATRMRQSPQPQHF
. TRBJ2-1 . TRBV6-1 TGTGCCAGCAGTGAAGGCGGCAATGAGCAGTTCTTC CASSEGGNEQFF
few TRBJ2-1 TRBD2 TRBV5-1 TGCGCCAGCAGCCCACGGACTAGCGGGAGCAATGAGCAGTTCTTC CASSPRTSGSNEQFF
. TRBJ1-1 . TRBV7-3 TGTGCCAGCAGCAGACAGCCCGGGACTGAAGCTTTCTTT CASSRQPGTEAFF
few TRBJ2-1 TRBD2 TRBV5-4 TGTGCCAGCAGCTCAAGCGGGAGCGGGGGTAATGAGCAGTTCTTC CASSSSGSGGNEQFF
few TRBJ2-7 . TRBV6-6 TGTGCCAGCAGTTACTTGAGCCGGGACTCCAAGTACGAGCAGTACTTC CASSYLSRDSKYEQYF
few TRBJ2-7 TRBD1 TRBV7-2 TGTGCCAGCAGTTTCACCCCTGGGACAGCCTACGAGCAGTACTTC CASSFTPGTAYEQYF
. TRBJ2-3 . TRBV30 TGTGCCTGGACGAGAACTAGAGCAGATACGCAGTATTTT CAWTRTRADTQYF
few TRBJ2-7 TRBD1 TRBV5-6 TGTGCCAGCAGCACGGGACAGGGCCTATACGAGCAGTACTTC CASSTGQGLYEQYF